This T cell receptor (beta chain) is from a study of T cells after yellow fever vaccination. Overall study context: Researchers used SMART-Seq v4 Ultra Low Input to prepare fractions that had low cell numbers. Whole-study results and caveats: Reappearance after the booster was seen for most primary-vaccination clones, at 96% CD4 and 88% CD8.

It was through 5'RACE template switching that TCR cDNA was made, with a universal primer site and UMIs added. TCRdb reanalysed the 5' RACE reads using MiXCR and keeps one entry per CDR3 protein. The repertoire holds nearly 350,000 distinct CDR3 sequences, with approximately 8% as singletons. There are many counts of this clonotype. Its cognate antigen is unknown. Trimming stripped 1 base from V and 3 bases from J, with 10 bases between. The CDR3 totals 14 residues. Germline CDR1 and CDR2: SGHVS and FQNEAQ. The input for sequencing was PBMCs, taken 35 to 50 days after the first yellow fever vaccination. The V and J genes are TRBV7-8 and TRBJ2-7; TRBD2 might be the D (5 bases). The TCR was taken from a man aged 18 to 29 who received the YFV17D yellow fever vaccine. The DNA for the CDR3 is TGTGCCAGCAGCTTAGTTGACGGGGACTACGAGCAGTACTTC. It codes for CASSLVDGDYEQYF.